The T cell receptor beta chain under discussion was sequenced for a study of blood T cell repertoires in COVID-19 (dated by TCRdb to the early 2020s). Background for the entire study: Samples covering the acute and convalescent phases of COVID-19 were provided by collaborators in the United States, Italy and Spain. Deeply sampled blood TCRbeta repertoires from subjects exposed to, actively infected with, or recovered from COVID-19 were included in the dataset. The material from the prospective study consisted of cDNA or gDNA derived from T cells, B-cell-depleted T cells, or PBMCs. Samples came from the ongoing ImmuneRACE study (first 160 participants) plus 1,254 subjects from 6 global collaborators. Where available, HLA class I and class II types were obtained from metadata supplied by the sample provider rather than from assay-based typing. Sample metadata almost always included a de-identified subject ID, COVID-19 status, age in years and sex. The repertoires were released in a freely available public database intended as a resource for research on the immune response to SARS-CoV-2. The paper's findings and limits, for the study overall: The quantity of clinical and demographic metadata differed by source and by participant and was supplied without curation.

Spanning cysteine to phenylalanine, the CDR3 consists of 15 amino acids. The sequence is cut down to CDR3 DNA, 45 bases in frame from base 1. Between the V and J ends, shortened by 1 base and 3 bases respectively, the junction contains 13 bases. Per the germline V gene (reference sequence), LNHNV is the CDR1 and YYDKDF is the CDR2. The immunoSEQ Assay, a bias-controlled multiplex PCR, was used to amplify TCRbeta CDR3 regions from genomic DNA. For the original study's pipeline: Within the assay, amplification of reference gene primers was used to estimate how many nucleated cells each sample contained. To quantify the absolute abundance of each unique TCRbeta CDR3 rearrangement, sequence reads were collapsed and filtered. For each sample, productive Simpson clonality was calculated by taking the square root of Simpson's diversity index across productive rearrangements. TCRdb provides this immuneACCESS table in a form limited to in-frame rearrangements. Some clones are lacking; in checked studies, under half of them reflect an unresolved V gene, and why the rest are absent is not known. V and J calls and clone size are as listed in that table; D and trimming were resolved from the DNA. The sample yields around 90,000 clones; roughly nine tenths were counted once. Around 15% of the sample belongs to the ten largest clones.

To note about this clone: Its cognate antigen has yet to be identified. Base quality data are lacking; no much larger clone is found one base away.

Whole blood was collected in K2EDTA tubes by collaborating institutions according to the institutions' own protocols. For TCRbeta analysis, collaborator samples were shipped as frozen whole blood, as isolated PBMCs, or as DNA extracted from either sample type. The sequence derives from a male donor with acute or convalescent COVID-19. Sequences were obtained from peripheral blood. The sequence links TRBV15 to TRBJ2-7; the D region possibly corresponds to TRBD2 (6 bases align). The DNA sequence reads TGTGCCACCAGCAGAGGGGGTAGCGGCCTCTACGAGCAGTACTTC. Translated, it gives CATSRGGSGLYEQYF.